The 2 T cell receptor beta chains below were found in one sample sequenced in a study of shared clonotypes between healthy human individuals. Naive CD8 cells lacked CD45RO and underwent positive selection for CCR7, leaving out terminally differentiated effector memory CD45RA+ cells. Sequenced by immunoSEQ multiplex PCR; TCRdb stores in-frame clones only, minus some. The top ten hold around 0.21% of the sample, which has about 800,000 clones, about 97% seen once. The material sequenced was naive CD8+ T cells sorted from blood. Receptors originate from a man under 40 in good health.

The V gene is TRBV25-1, the J gene TRBJ2-7; D ambiguous. This CDR3 region has 12 residues. Germline-derived CDR1 and CDR2 are MGHDK and SYGVNS. V lost 3 bases and J lost 3, with 6 bases in between. The CDR3, as DNA: TGTGCCAGCAGTGACCGCGGCTACGAGCAGTACTTC. It specifies CASSDRGYEQYF.

The chain links TRBV28 to TRBJ2-1; 9 positions agree with TRBD2. V dropped 4 bases and J dropped 8; count of bases not matched to a gene: 15. The CDR3 spans 17 residues. Per the germline V gene, CDR1 is MDHEN and CDR2 is SYDVKM. The CDR3 DNA reads TGTGCCAGCAGTTCCCGAGTAGCGGGAGTGGGGGTGGATGAGCAGTTCTTC. This encodes CASSSRVAGVGVDEQFF.